This TCR beta chain was captured by sequencing in a study of blood T cell repertoires in COVID-19. Study details: Both acute and convalescent COVID-19 samples were obtained from the United States, Italy and Spain. From T cells, B-cell-depleted T cells, or PBMCs came the material, which was cDNA or gDNA.

Clones were sequenced by immunoSEQ multiplex PCR, and TCRdb holds only the in-frame ones, with some missing. The sample has around 47,000 clones, about 83% seen once. The sequenced material came from peripheral blood. The source is a man in his forties with COVID-19, enrolled during active disease.

The CDR3 nucleotides read TGCGCCAGCAGTGAGTCCTGGGGCCATGATTCACCCCTCCACTTT. Encoded protein: CASSESWGHDSPLHF. The chain employs TRBV10-2 and TRBJ1-6; D perhaps matches TRBD1 (5 bases). The V and J ends lost 0 bases and 8 bases respectively, with 11 bases between them. Germline V gene sequence: CDR1 WSHSY, CDR2 SAAADI. This CDR3 comprises 15 residues.